Shown below are 10 T cell receptor beta chains from a single sample sequenced in a study of post-analysis software for immune sequencing data. Study-wide results and caveats: Higher frequency in patients than in controls was seen for about five TRBV segments, with TRBV5-6, TRBV5-1 and TRBV20-1 among them.

Their antigen targets remain unknown. The library was made from cDNA and included unique molecular identifiers. TCRdb passed the PCR reads through MiXCR, listing each CDR3 protein once. The table has 700,000 to 800,000 distinct CDR3 sequences, 25% to 30% seen once. The specimen was blood. Receptors originate from a girl aged 10 to 17 with multiple sclerosis.

On this clonotype itself: A read error may produce the germline difference seen at one junction end. The rearrangement uses TRBV5-1 and TRBJ2-1; D perhaps matches TRBD2 (5 bases). The CDR3 is 12 residues long. Germline V gene lookup returns CDR1 SGHRS and CDR2 YFSETQ. The CDR3, as DNA: TGCGCCAGCGGCTTGGTCCCTAGCGAGCAGTTCTTC. Protein sequence: CASGLVPSEQFF.

The rearrangement joins TRBV10-3 to TRBJ2-2; 7 nucleotides align to TRBD1. The CDR3 is 17 amino acids. Germline V CDR1 and CDR2: ENHRY, SYGVKD. V shed 0 bases and J 0 bases; nucleotides not matched to a gene: 4. For the CDR3, the DNA is TGTGCCATCAGTGAGTCCTTAGGACAGGCGAACACCGGGGAGCTGTTTTTT. Its protein product is CAISESLGQANTGELFF.

Only a few counts were recorded for this clonotype. The chain uses TRBV20-1 and TRBJ2-1; D is possibly TRBD1 or TRBD2 (6 bases each). CDR1 and CDR2 (germline): DFQATT, SNEGSKA (reference sequence). The CDR3 extends over 15 amino acids. Trimming stripped 5 bases from V and 2 bases from J, with 16 bases between. The CDR3 DNA is TGCAGTGCTGGCGGGGACAAGGGAACCTACAATGAGCAGTTCTTC. Translating it yields CSAGGDKGTYNEQFF.

This clonotype showed up just a few times. The chain joins TRBV7-2 to TRBJ2-3, with a weak D call TRBD2 (6 bases). This CDR3 region has 16 residues. The germline V and J ends were trimmed by 9 bases and 3 bases, with 22 bases remaining between them. Germline CDR1 SGHTA, CDR2 FQGNSA. CDR3 DNA: TGTGCCAGTGGTCCCTTCGGGAGAATTTCGACAGATACGCAGTATTTT. This encodes CASGPFGRISTDTQYF.

This clonotype was seen more than once but under ten times. The V call is TRBV28, the J call TRBJ1-2; 11 positions agree with TRBD1. Germline V lookup: CDR1 MDHEN, CDR2 SYDVKM. This CDR3 is 16 amino acids long. V lost 2 bases, J lost 6 bases, and 8 bases stayed unmatched. CDR3 in DNA: TGTGCCAGCAGTTTAGTGGGGCCGGACAGGGGGCATGGCTACACCTTC. It translates to CASSLVGPDRGHGYTF.

The CDR3 DNA reads TGTGCCAGCAGCCCCACTCGAAGGGATGGAGATGGCTACACCTTC. Protein: CASSPTRRDGDGYTF. The V and J genes are TRBV9 and TRBJ1-2; D gene ambiguous. The CDR3 sequence is 15 residues long. Germline V lookup: CDR1 SGDLS, CDR2 YYNGEE. V lost 4 bases and J lost 6, with 19 bases in between.

The rearrangement links TRBV2 to TRBJ2-4, with D hard to call. The CDR3 covers 16 residues. Germline V CDR1 and CDR2: SNHLY, FYNNEI. V shed 4 bases and J shed 1 base, with 14 bases lying between them. This chain's CDR3 is CASSVRVGPAKNIQYF. The DNA of the CDR3 is TGTGCCAGCAGTGTAAGAGTAGGGCCCGCCAAAAACATTCAGTACTTC.

This sequence joins TRBV6-1 and TRBJ1-4; D not certain. Trimming took 2 bases from V and 4 from J, leaving 14 bases between them. Per the germline V gene, CDR1 is MNHNS and CDR2 is SASEGT. This CDR3 is built from 16 residues. The CDR3 loop is CASSEWSWADNEKLFF. In DNA, the CDR3 is TGTGCCAGCAGTGAATGGTCTTGGGCAGATAATGAAAAACTGTTTTTT.

V is TRBV5-4 and J is TRBJ2-3; the D is unclear. CDR1 SGHNT and CDR2 YYREEE come from the germline V gene (reference sequence). The CDR3 length is 15 residues. Between the trimmed V and J ends, which lost 6 bases and 3 bases, there was a span of 17 bases. CDR3 sequence: CASNPLGKKTDTQYF. CDR3 in DNA: TGTGCCAGCAATCCATTGGGCAAGAAAACAGATACGCAGTATTTT.

For the CDR3, the DNA is TGTGCCAGCAGGTCCAGGACCGCCAGTAATCAGCCCCAGCATTTT. Its protein product is CASRSRTASNQPQHF. This chain links TRBV6-5 with TRBJ1-5; no firm D call. This CDR3 comprises 15 residues. Germline V gives CDR1 MNHEY, CDR2 SVGAGI. Trimming pared 6 bases from V and 4 bases from J, leaving 16 bases between.